The clone carrying this T cell receptor (beta chain) was detected ten times or more. This specimen comes from a study of T-cell reconstitution after alpha-beta-depleted transplantation in children. For TCRbeta, the library was prepared with unique molecular identifiers. One entry per CDR3 protein, called by TCRdb with MiXCR from the PCR reads. Seen here are around 490,000 distinct CDR3 sequences, approximately 10% observed once, and the top ten hold 13% to 15%. Losses at the gene ends were 1 base for V and 6 bases for J; bases not matched to a gene: 4. CDR3 size: 16 residues. The V gene's germline CDR1 is SGHRS and CDR2 YFSETQ.

The receptor comes from a female patient aged 2-15 years who had a stem cell transplant for aplastic anemia, so the T cells may come from the graft donor. The specimen was PBMCs, mostly from graft donor cells, collected 180 days after TCRalphabeta/CD19-depleted stem cell transplant. V gene TRBV5-1 combines with J gene TRBJ2-1, with TRBD2 matching 13 bases. The CDR3: CASSLRLAGGSNEQFF. Here the CDR3 DNA reads TGCGCCAGCAGCTTGAGACTAGCGGGAGGATCCAATGAGCAGTTCTTC.